The T cell receptor beta chain described here comes from a study of T cells after yellow fever vaccination. Study information: Fractions of low cell number were prepared using SMART-Seq v4 Ultra Low Input.

TCRdb reprocessed the 5' RACE reads with MiXCR, giving one entry per CDR3 protein. This table has about 120,000 distinct CDR3 sequences, more than 7.5% appearing once. The V gene's germline CDR1 is MNHEY and CDR2 SVGEGT. The length of the CDR3 is 14 residues. V was pared by 0 bases and J by 15 bases, with 18 bases between. This clonotype was detected only a few times. This receptor was taken from a young man who received the YFV17D yellow fever vaccine. Source: CD8+ T cells sorted from PBMCs, taken on the day of the yellow fever booster vaccination. This sequence joins TRBV6-2 or TRBV6-3 and TRBJ1-5; no reliable D call. The CDR3 DNA is TGTGCCAGCAGTTACTCGATTTTCGCCGACGCGCCGCATTTT. This encodes CASSYSIFADAPHF.